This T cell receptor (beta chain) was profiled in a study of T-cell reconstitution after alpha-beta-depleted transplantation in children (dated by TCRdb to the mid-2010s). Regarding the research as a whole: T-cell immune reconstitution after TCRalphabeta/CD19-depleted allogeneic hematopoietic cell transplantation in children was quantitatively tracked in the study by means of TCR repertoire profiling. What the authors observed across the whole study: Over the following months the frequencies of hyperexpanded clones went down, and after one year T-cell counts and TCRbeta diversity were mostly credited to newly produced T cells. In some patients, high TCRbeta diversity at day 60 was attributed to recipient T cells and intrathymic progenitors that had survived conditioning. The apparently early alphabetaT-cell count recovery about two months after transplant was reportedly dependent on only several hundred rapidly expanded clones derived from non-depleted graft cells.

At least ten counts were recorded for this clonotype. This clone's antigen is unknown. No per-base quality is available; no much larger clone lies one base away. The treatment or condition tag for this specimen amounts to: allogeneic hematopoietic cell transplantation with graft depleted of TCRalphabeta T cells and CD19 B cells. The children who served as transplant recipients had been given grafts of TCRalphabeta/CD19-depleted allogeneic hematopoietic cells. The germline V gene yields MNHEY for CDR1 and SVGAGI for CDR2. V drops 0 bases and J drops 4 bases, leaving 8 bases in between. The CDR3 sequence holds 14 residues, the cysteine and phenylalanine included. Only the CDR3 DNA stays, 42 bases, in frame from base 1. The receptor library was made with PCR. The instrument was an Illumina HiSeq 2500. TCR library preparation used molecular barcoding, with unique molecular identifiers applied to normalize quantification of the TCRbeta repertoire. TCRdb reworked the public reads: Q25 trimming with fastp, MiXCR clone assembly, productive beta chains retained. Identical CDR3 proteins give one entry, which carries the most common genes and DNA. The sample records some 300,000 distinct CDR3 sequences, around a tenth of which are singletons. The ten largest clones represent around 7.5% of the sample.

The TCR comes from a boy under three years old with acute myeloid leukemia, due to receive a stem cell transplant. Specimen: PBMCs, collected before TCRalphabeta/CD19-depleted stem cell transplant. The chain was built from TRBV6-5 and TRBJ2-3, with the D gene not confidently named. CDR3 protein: CASSYSRRSDTQYF. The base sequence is TGTGCCAGCAGTTACTCGAGGCGATCAGATACGCAGTATTTT.